There are many counts of the clone carrying this T cell receptor (beta chain). Its antigen is currently unknown. This record comes from a study of T cells in Graves' hyperthyroidism and ophthalmopathy. A patient was excluded if there was uncontrolled infection, other autoimmune disease, pregnancy or lactation. CDR3 length equals 16 residues. V trimming: 2 bases; J trimming: 6 bases; junction bases outside the gene matches: 10. Germline CDR1 SEHNR, CDR2 FQNEAQ (reference sequence). Study results and caveats: Blood shared most expanded thyroid clonotypes above 0.001.

Amplification of TCR beta CDR3 regions used RNA as the template. HTBI primers were employed in a first-round RT-PCR of the TCR CDR3. TCRdb reanalysed the multiplex PCR reads using MiXCR and keeps one entry per CDR3 protein. The sample yields around 490,000 distinct CDR3 sequences, nearly 20% seen once. The chain links TRBV7-9 to TRBJ2-7; 10 positions match TRBD1. This TCR was sampled from a man in his forties with Graves' ophthalmopathy. What was sequenced was blood. CDR3 sequence: CASSLTAGTGASEQYF. Written as DNA, the CDR3 is TGTGCCAGCAGCTTAACAGCCGGGACAGGGGCGAGCGAGCAGTACTTC.